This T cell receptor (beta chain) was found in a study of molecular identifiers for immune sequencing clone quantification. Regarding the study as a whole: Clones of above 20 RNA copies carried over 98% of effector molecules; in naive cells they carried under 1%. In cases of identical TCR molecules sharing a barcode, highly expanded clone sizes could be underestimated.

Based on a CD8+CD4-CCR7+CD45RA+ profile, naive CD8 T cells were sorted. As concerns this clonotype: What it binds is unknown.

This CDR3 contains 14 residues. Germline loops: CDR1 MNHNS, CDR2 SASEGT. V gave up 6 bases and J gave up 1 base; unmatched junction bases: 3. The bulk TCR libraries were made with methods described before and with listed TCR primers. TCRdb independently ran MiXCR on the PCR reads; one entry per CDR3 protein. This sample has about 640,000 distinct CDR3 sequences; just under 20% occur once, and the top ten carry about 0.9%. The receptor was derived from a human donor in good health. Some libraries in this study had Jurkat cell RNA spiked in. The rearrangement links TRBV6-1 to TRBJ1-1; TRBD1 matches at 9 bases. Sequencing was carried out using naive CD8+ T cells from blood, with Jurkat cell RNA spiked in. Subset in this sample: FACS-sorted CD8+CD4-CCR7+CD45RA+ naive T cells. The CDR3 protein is CASRRTGENTEAFF. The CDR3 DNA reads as TGTGCCAGCAGAAGGACAGGGGAGAACACTGAAGCTTTCTTT.